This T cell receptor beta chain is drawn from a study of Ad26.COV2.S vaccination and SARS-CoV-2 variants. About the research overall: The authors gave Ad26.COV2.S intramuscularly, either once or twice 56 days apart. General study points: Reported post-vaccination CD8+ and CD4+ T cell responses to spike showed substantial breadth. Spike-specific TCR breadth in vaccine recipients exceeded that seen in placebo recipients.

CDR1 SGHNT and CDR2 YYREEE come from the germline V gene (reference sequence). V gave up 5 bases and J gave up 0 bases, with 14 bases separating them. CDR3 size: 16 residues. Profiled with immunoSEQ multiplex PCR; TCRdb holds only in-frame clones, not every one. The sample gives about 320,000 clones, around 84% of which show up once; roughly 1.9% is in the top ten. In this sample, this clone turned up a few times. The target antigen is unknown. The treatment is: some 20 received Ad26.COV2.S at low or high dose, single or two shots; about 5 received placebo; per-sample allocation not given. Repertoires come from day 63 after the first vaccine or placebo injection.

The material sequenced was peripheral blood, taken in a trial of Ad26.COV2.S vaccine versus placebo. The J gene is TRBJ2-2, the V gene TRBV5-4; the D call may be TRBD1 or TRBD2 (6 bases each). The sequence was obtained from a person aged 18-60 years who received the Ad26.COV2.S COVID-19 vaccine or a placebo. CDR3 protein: CASSVWRGANTGELFF. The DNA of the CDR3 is TGTGCCAGCAGTGTGTGGAGGGGGGCGAACACCGGGGAGCTGTTTTTT. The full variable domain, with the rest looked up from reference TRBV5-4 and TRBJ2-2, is ETGVTQSPTHLIKTRGQQVTLRCSSQSGHNTVSWYQQALGQGPQFIFQYYREEENGRGNFPPRFSGLQFPNYSSELNVNALELDDSALYLCASSVWRGANTGELFFGEGSRLTVL.